The present entry profiles one T cell receptor beta chain with its context. Its target antigen remains unknown. No much larger clonotype is one base removed from it; base qualities were not supplied. This sample stems from a study of identical twins (dated by TCRdb to 2015 to 2016). At the level of the whole study: To test whether fetal clonotypes persist, the study used deep sequencing on TCR alpha and beta repertoires from monozygotic twins, unrelated adults of various ages, and cord blood. To rule out contamination, replicate twin experiments were performed at different times with different library preparation protocols. Paper-wide results and their limitations: Recombination models systematically underestimated out-of-frame TCR alpha sharing in monozygotic twins but agreed with sharing between unrelated individuals. A weaker excess of twin sharing was found in beta out-of-frame sequences because the signal-to-noise ratio was lowered by fewer shared sequences. Compared with coincidental sharing between unrelated individuals, out-of-frame TCR alpha sequences shared between twins had an excess of sequences with low generation probability. Zero-insertion analyses could be partly confounded by invariant T cells such as MAIT and iNKT, although diverse VJ usage argued against such confounding for most clonotypes. Conclusions relied on cross-sectional statistical analysis, since the same donors could not be followed over many years. Abundant cord blood beta clonotypes carried fewer insertions; young adult naive repertoires showed a weaker similar trend, while memory repertoires showed none.

All donors were healthy Caucasians. Three pairs of female monozygotic twins, all aged about 18 to 30 years, were included in the twin cohort. Positive isolation kits from Invitrogen were used to isolate the CD4+ and CD8+ T cell populations. Per the germline V gene, SGHRS is the CDR1 and YFSETQ is the CDR2. Between the V and J ends, shortened by 0 bases and 3 bases respectively, the junction contains 10 bases. Spanning cysteine to phenylalanine, the CDR3 consists of 15 amino acids. This entry keeps only the CDR3 DNA: 45 bases, framed from base 1. Libraries were made using 5' RACE. Sequencing used an Illumina HiSeq 2000. Template switching introduced a universal primer binding site; the final cDNA contained a unique molecular identifier, enabling accurate counting of TCR cDNA molecules. First-strand cDNA for TCR alpha and beta chains was synthesized from specific primers in the conserved constant-segment region. To control for contamination, every cDNA library was double barcoded, receiving both a SMART-Mk sample barcode and Illumina barcodes. TruSeq adapter sequences, together with Illumina sample barcodes, were added in two successive PCR steps. The Illumina HiSeq platform was used with custom primers to sequence TCR alpha and beta cDNA libraries. In the source study's methods: Raw reads were processed with MiGEC to extract unique molecular identifiers, and MiXCR was used to determine CDR3 positions. For each individual, recombination models were inferred using an EM algorithm with the repgenHMM and IGoR tools. The tcR package in R was used for shared clonotype analysis, with sharing normalized by the product of cloneset sizes. To study raw recombination without the effects of thymic and clonal selection, out-of-frame nonproductive sequences were analyzed. The public reads were reprocessed in TCRdb via fastp at Q25 and MiXCR, keeping in-frame beta chains. Each CDR3 protein gets just one entry, which takes the most common genes and DNA from the rows behind it. The V and J calls follow TCRdb's processing rather than the paper's. This sample holds roughly 290,000 distinct CDR3 sequences; over 8.5% were observed only once. The ten largest clones represent 6% to 8.5% of the sample.

These data were also reused for a study on yellow fever vaccine responses in identical twins. The second study's authors report: The authors reported that the T cell response to vaccination in identical twins appeared partly convergent and partly personalized. In identical twins, the study followed T cell clones that responded to the vaccine with precision.

Specimen: CD8+ T cells sorted from blood. Recombination joined TRBV5-1 with TRBJ2-1; confidence is insufficient to name the D gene. This clonotype originated in a woman aged 18-29 years in good health. This receptor carries the CDR3 CASSLEQPFYNEQFF. The sequenced DNA is TGCGCCAGCAGCTTGGAACAGCCTTTCTACAATGAGCAGTTCTTC.